These 31 T cell receptor beta chains share one sample of origin, sequenced in a study of T cell responses to AZD1222 COVID-19 vaccine. The table came from immunoSEQ multiplex PCR; TCRdb's copy has only in-frame clones and leaves some out. This sample carries 85,000 to 120,000 clones, less than 95% of them seen once, and the ten largest clones take approximately 8.2%. The sequencing used peripheral blood, collected 28 days after the second AZD1222 dose. These receptors all stem from an adult who received the AZD1222 COVID-19 vaccine.

The V gene is TRBV7-2, the J gene TRBJ2-1, with TRBD2 as a possible D gene (6 bases). The CDR3 has 17 amino acids. Trimming shortened V by 10 bases and J by 9 bases, and 31 bases separated the two germline ends. Germline CDR1 and CDR2: SGHTA and FQGNSA. The CDR3 DNA reads as TGTGCCATTCGAAACCCTGGCTCGGCGGGACCGTTGGGTGAGCAGTTCTTC. It yields the protein CAIRNPGSAGPLGEQFF.

This clone came up once. The J gene is TRBJ2-3, the V gene TRBV27, with 10 positions matching TRBD1. This CDR3 contains 17 residues. The V gene's germline CDR1 is MNHEY and CDR2 SMNVEV (reference sequence). V gave up 3 bases and J gave up 0 bases; unmatched junction bases: 6. The CDR3 spells CASSFLGTGASTDTQYF. CDR3 bases: TGTGCCAGCAGTTTTCTCGGGACAGGGGCCAGCACAGATACGCAGTATTTT.

The CDR3, as DNA: TGTGCCAGCAGTGACGGAAATCGAGGGACTGAAGCTTTCTTT. Protein product: CASSDGNRGTEAFF. The gene calls are TRBV6-4 and TRBJ1-1; D uncertain. V shed 2 bases and J shed 5 bases, with 12 bases lying between them. Germline V gene sequence: CDR1 MRHNA, CDR2 SNTAGT. The CDR3 runs to 14 residues.

The chain is built from TRBV7-2 and TRBJ1-6, with D possibly matching TRBD1 (6 bases). In germline, CDR1 is SGHTA, CDR2 FQGNSA. The V and J ends lost 4 bases and 0 bases respectively, with 7 bases between them. The CDR3 runs 15 residues. The DNA for the CDR3 is TGTGCCAGCAGCTCACAGGGCTCCTATAATTCACCCCTCCACTTT. Translation gives CASSSQGSYNSPLHF.

CDR3 in amino acids: CASSLTLGRSYNSPLHF. The CDR3 DNA is TGTGCCAGCAGCTTAACCCTGGGCCGCTCCTATAATTCACCCCTCCACTTT. The chain is built from TRBV13 and TRBJ1-6, with D unresolved. V was cut by 2 bases and J by 0 bases, with 11 bases left in between. CDR1 is PRHDT, CDR2 FYEKMQ, per germline (reference sequence). This CDR3 comprises 17 residues. Full variable domain (rest looked up from reference TRBV13 and TRBJ1-6): AAGVIQSPRHLIKEKRETATLKCYPIPRHDTVYWYQQGPGQDPQFLISFYEKMQSDKGSIPDRFSAQQFSDYHSELNMSSLELGDSALYFCASSLTLGRSYNSPLHFGNGTRLTVT.

The genes are TRBV5-1 and TRBJ2-7; the match to TRBD1 covers 8 bases. The J segment lost 5 bases and the V segment lost 4 bases, leaving 8 bases of the junction unmatched. Germline CDR1 reads SGHRS; CDR2 reads YFSETQ. CDR3 size: 14 residues. The CDR3 DNA reads TGCGCCAGCAGCGCCGGACAGGGAGAGAACGAGCAGTACTTC. It codes for CASSAGQGENEQYF.

V gene TRBV6-2 or TRBV6-3 combines with J gene TRBJ1-2; D is unclear. Trimming took 5 bases from V and 4 from J, leaving 14 bases between them. CDR3 size: 14 residues. Looked up from germline, CDR1 is MNHEY and CDR2 is SVGEGT. The CDR3 sequence is CASSGGWPSYGYTF. In DNA, the CDR3 is TGTGCCAGCAGTGGAGGGTGGCCGAGCTATGGCTACACCTTC.

V usage is TRBV27 and J usage is TRBJ2-7; D may be TRBD1 (6 bases). Trimming pared 4 bases from V and 5 bases from J, leaving 18 bases between. In germline, CDR1 is MNHEY, CDR2 SMNVEV (reference sequence). The length of the CDR3 is 15 residues. For the CDR3, the DNA is TGTGCCAGCAGTTCGCGGACAGTTCTTGTCAACGAGCAGTACTTC. Translated, it gives CASSSRTVLVNEQYF.

The rearrangement links TRBV27 to TRBJ2-7; TRBD2 is a possible D gene (6 bases). V gave up 4 bases and J gave up 4 bases, with 11 bases separating them. Per germline, CDR1 MNHEY and CDR2 SMNVEV (reference sequence). The CDR3 length is 13 residues. CDR3 nucleotides: TGTGCCAGCAGTTCCGGCCGGGGGTACGAGCAGTACTTC. Amino acid sequence: CASSSGRGYEQYF.

The chain joins TRBV5-1 to TRBJ2-2; D is uncertain. This CDR3 is built from 13 residues. Trimming stripped 2 bases from V and 5 bases from J, with 7 bases between. The germline V gene encodes CDR1 SGHRS and CDR2 YFSETQ. This chain's CDR3 is CASSFAVTGELFF. Here the CDR3 DNA reads TGCGCCAGCAGCTTCGCGGTTACCGGGGAGCTGTTTTTT.

This clone has only one observation. The V gene is TRBV19, the J gene TRBJ1-5; possible D gene TRBD1, 5 bases. The germline V and J ends were trimmed by 6 bases and 15 bases, with 27 bases remaining between them. Germline assignment: CDR1 LNHDA and CDR2 SQIVND (reference sequence). There are 15 residues in the CDR3. The CDR3 loop reads CASSPPRGRDPRTHF. DNA of the CDR3: TGTGCCAGTAGCCCCCCCCGGGGCCGGGATCCCCGGACGCATTTT.

This chain connects TRBV6-2 or TRBV6-3 to TRBJ2-3; the match to TRBD2 covers 8 bases. From germline, CDR1 is MNHEY and CDR2 SVGEGT. The CDR3 runs 17 residues. With V trimmed by 1 base and J by 0 bases, 6 bases remained unmatched. CDR3 DNA sequence: TGTGCCAGCAGTTACTTGAGCGGGGGAGTTAGCACAGATACGCAGTATTTT. Translated, it gives CASSYLSGGVSTDTQYF.

The chain has TRBV6-5 and TRBJ2-1; D is unresolved. CDR3 length: 14 residues. Trimming removed 0 bases from V and 5 bases from J, with 8 bases in between. CDR1 is MNHEY, CDR2 SVGAGI, per germline. As DNA, the CDR3 is TGTGCCAGCAGTTACTCGGCCAGGAACAATGAGCAGTTCTTC. Translation gives CASSYSARNNEQFF.

V is TRBV29-1 and J is TRBJ1-2; D perhaps matches TRBD1 (5 bases). Trimming removed 1 base from V and 5 bases from J, with 11 bases in between. CDR3 length: 13 amino acids. CDR1 is SQVTM, CDR2 ANQGSEA, per germline. The CDR3 region is CSVEGTGKYGYTF. The CDR3 DNA is TGCAGCGTTGAAGGTACAGGAAAGTATGGCTACACCTTC.

This clone appeared a single time. The chain joins TRBV6-5 to TRBJ2-2, with TRBD1 matching 9 bases. The CDR3 loop spans 15 amino acids. V shed 4 bases, J shed 6 bases, and the junction held 6 bases outside the gene matches. Germline lookup yields CDR1 MNHEY and CDR2 SVGAGI. This CDR3 reads CASSSVQGAPGELFF. CDR3 DNA sequence: TGTGCCAGCAGTTCGGTACAGGGGGCGCCCGGGGAGCTGTTTTTT.

In this sample, this clone turned up once. The rearrangement joins TRBV14 to TRBJ2-3, with no clear D. CDR3 length: 15 residues. Germline V gives CDR1 SGHDN, CDR2 FVKESK. V lost 4 bases to trimming and J lost 4 bases, with 15 bases between them. This chain's CDR3 is CASSPSTGLADTQYF. The CDR3 nucleotides read TGTGCCAGCAGCCCCTCAACCGGGCTGGCAGATACGCAGTATTTT.

The gene calls are TRBV19 and TRBJ1-5, with D tentatively TRBD1 (5 bases). The CDR3 runs to 14 residues. Germline V gene data show CDR1 as LNHDA and CDR2 as SQIVND (reference sequence). The V gene lost 6 bases and the J gene lost 8 bases, with 17 bases spanning the gap. Written as DNA, the CDR3 is TGTGCCAGTAGCAGTATGTCGGGGGATGAGCCCCAGCATTTT. Translated, it gives CASSSMSGDEPQHF.

V is TRBV12-3 or TRBV12-4 and J is TRBJ1-1; 9 bases match TRBD1. Trimming took 5 bases from V and 5 from J; bases not matched to a gene: 3. This CDR3 comprises 13 residues. CDR3 DNA sequence: TGTGCCAGCAGTACACAGGGGGCGACTGAAGCTTTCTTT. Protein product: CASSTQGATEAFF.

This chain connects TRBV5-6 to TRBJ1-2, with 8 bases fitting TRBD1. Unmatched junction bases numbered 7, after V lost 2 bases and J lost 4 bases. The germline CDR1 and CDR2 sequences are SGHDT and YYEEEE. CDR3 size: 15 residues. The CDR3 DNA follows: TGTGCCAGCAGCTTCTTCTCAGGGGGCGGCTATGGCTACACCTTC. Residues: CASSFFSGGGYGYTF.

This sequence joins TRBV19 and TRBJ2-4; D remains unclear. The CDR3 contains 14 residues. Trimming stripped 5 bases from V and 2 bases from J, with 10 bases between. The germline V gene encodes CDR1 LNHDA and CDR2 SQIVND (reference sequence). For the CDR3, the DNA is TGTGCCAGTAGTCCCATAGGGCCCAAAAACATTCAGTACTTC. Amino acids: CASSPIGPKNIQYF.

The V call is TRBV6-7, the J call TRBJ1-2, with TRBD1 matching over 8 bases. TRBV6-7 is an ORF for which the function is uncertain. With V trimmed by 0 bases and J by 3 bases, 12 bases remained unmatched. The CDR3 covers 18 residues. CDR3 residues: CASSYSNLVPGQDYGYTF. The CDR3 coding sequence is TGTGCCAGCAGTTACTCGAATCTCGTGCCGGGACAGGACTATGGCTACACCTTC.

This clone was seen a single time. The chain couples TRBV7-3 to TRBJ1-1; D is uncertain. The ends were cut back, 7 bases at V and 1 base at J, with 13 bases in the middle. The CDR3 covers 14 residues. From germline, CDR1 is SGHTA and CDR2 FQGTGA. The chain's CDR3 is CASKESAQNTEAFF. CDR3 DNA: TGTGCCAGCAAGGAATCAGCTCAGAACACTGAAGCTTTCTTT.

The rearrangement joins TRBV20-1 to TRBJ1-2; no definite D call. CDR1 and CDR2 (germline): DFQATT, SNEGSKA (reference sequence). The CDR3 is 12 residues long. V was trimmed by 3 bases and J by 7 bases, leaving 12 bases between them. The CDR3 loop is CSASLSGGGYTF. DNA for the CDR3: TGCAGTGCTAGTTTATCAGGTGGTGGCTACACCTTC.

This chain links TRBV7-9 with TRBJ1-2; no reliable D call. This CDR3 has 12 residues. V lost 2 bases to trimming and J lost 7 bases, with 8 bases between them. The germline V gene encodes CDR1 SEHNR and CDR2 FQNEAQ (reference sequence). The CDR3 protein is CASSLWGGGYTF. DNA for the CDR3: TGTGCCAGCAGCTTATGGGGTGGTGGCTACACCTTC.

The chain uses TRBV5-1 and TRBJ2-5; no clear D gene. Trimming took 0 bases from V and 5 from J, leaving 11 bases between them. The CDR3 totals 14 residues. The germline V gene has CDR1 SGHRS and CDR2 YFSETQ. CDR3 protein: CASSLGGPVETQYF. The CDR3, as DNA: TGCGCCAGCAGCTTGGGAGGTCCTGTGGAGACCCAGTACTTC.

Written as DNA, the CDR3 is TGTGCCAGCAGCCCAACAGGGTTGGGTGGCGGCTACACCTTC. Amino acid sequence: CASSPTGLGGGYTF. This sequence joins TRBV7-6 and TRBJ1-2, with D possibly TRBD1 on 6 matching bases. The V end was cut by 5 bases, the J end by 8 bases, with 18 bases between. CDR1 is SGHVS, CDR2 FNYEAQ, per germline. CDR3 length: 14 amino acids.

This clone was found once. This chain uses TRBV25-1 with TRBJ1-6; D not resolved. The CDR3 is made up of 13 amino acids. V was shortened by 2 bases and J by 4 bases, with 3 bases between the two germline ends. CDR1 MGHDK and CDR2 SYGVNS come from the germline V gene. The CDR3 nucleotides read TGTGCCAGCAGTGAAGTTTATAATTCACCCCTCCACTTT. This codes for CASSEVYNSPLHF. Full variable domain (outside the CDR3, taken from reference TRBV25-1 and TRBJ1-6): EADIYQTPRYLVIGTGKKITLECSQTMGHDKMYWYQQDPGMELHLIHYSYGVNSTEKGDLSSESTVSRIRTEHFPLTLESARPSHTSQYLCASSEVYNSPLHFGNGTRLTVT.

The chain joins TRBV19 to TRBJ1-6, with D possibly being TRBD1 (5 bases). The CDR3 is made up of 14 amino acids. Germline V gives CDR1 LNHDA, CDR2 SQIVND (reference sequence). V lost 8 bases to trimming and J lost 7 bases, with 15 bases between them. The CDR3 bases are TGTGCCAGTCTTCCCGGGACGAGGAATTCACCCCTCCACTTT. This gives the protein CASLPGTRNSPLHF.

The chain employs TRBV30 and TRBJ1-1; D might be TRBD1 (6 bases). The CDR3 loop spans 16 amino acids. V was cut by 3 bases and J by 3 bases, with 20 bases left in between. CDR1 is GTSNPN and CDR2 is SVGIG in the germline V gene (reference sequence). The DNA of the CDR3 is TGTGCCTGGAGCGGACAGCGGGGGGGTGTGTACACTGAAGCTTTCTTT. Residues: CAWSGQRGGVYTEAFF.

The V gene is TRBV5-1, the J gene TRBJ2-1; D not resolved. The CDR3 spans 12 residues. The V gene's germline CDR1 is SGHRS and CDR2 YFSETQ. Trimming removed 4 bases at V and 6 bases at J, with 8 bases between. The CDR3 region has the DNA TGCGCCAGCAGCCGGACCACCAATGAGCAGTTCTTC. Translating gives CASSRTTNEQFF.

This clone showed up just a few times. The V gene is TRBV6-2 or TRBV6-3, the J gene TRBJ2-1, with 10 bases fitting TRBD1. J lost 9 bases, V lost 0 bases, and 8 bases had no gene match. Germline V lookup: CDR1 MNHEY, CDR2 SVGEGT. The CDR3 loop spans 16 amino acids. CDR3 coding DNA: TGTGCCAGCAGTTACTCTGACAGGGGGCGGGAGATTGAGCAGTTCTTC. It specifies CASSYSDRGREIEQFF.